This T cell receptor beta chain was retrieved from a study of shared clonotypes between healthy human individuals. Once extracted for a subset, genomic DNA was divided evenly among several immunoSEQ plates. Only in-frame clones appear in the TCRdb table, and some are missing; sequencing was by immunoSEQ multiplex PCR. Among around 2.1 million clones listed, approximately 94% were seen once. In the CD4+ fraction, cells were divided into CD45RA+ naive and CD45RA-negative memory subsets. The CDR3 loop spans 14 amino acids. Germline CDR1 MDHEN, CDR2 SYDVKM. V lost 3 bases and J lost 4, with 9 bases in between. A remark on this clone: Its antigen is unknown.

Points from the study as a whole: Clonotype sharing among donors was expected to depend on sequencing depth. What limited the represented genetic and exposure-history diversity was the small number of donors.

The V and J genes are TRBV28 and TRBJ1-4; the D is unclear. Sequenced sample: naive CD4+ T cells sorted from blood. Subset described: CD45RA+ positively selected. The receptor was isolated from a man between 18 and 35 years old in good health. The CDR3 loop is CASSLGSNNEKLFF. Here the CDR3 DNA reads TGTGCCAGCAGTTTGGGGAGCAATAATGAAAAACTGTTTTTT.